This is a list of T cell receptor beta chains from one sample in a study of cytotoxic CD8 clonotypes in ibrutinib-treated CLL. Data came from immunoSEQ multiplex PCR; TCRdb stores just in-frame clones and leaves some out. Among about 68,000 clones listed, about nine tenths were seen once. This sample comprised PBMCs, obtained after 12 months of ibrutinib treatment. These receptor sequences come from a human donor with chronic lymphocytic leukemia. CDR3s leave out the opening cysteine and the closing phenylalanine or tryptophan. A clone size is listed for some rows: how often the clone was seen (once, few, many), or a class if it is expanded.

v_call,clone_size,j_call,cdr3_aa
TRBV5-5,NA,TRBJ2-1,ASSWTFSSYNEQF
TRBV6-1,NA,TRBJ2-1,ASSEGLYNEQF
TRBV9,NA,TRBJ2-2,ASSGSFATSGRRTGELF
TRBV6-4,NA,TRBJ1-3,ASSAQAGTGNTIY
TRBV28,NA,TRBJ2-7,ASSLWDRTWEQY
TRBV27,NA,TRBJ2-5,ASSLTTSAHTQKGTQY
TRBV29-1,NA,TRBJ2-3,SVEWAGGPADTQY
TRBV9,NA,TRBJ2-7,ASSVSRDTGVDPYEQY
TRBV4-2,NA,TRBJ1-2,ASSPDSIYGYT
TRBV30,NA,TRBJ1-1,AWRSHGMNTEAF
TRBV9,once,TRBJ1-2,ASSVGQGVDGYT
TRBV27,NA,TRBJ1-1,ASSFRGWDTEAF